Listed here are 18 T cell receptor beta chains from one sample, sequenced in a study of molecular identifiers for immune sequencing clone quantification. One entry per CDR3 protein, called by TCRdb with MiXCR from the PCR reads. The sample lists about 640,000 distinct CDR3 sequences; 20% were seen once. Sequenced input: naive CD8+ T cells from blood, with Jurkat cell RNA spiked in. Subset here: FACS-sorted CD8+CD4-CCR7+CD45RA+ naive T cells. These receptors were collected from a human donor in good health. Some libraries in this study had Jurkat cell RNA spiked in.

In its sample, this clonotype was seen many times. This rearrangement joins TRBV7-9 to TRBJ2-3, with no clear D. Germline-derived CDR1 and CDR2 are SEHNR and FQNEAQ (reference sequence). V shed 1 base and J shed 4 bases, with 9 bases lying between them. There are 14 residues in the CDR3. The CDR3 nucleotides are TGTGCCAGCAGCTTAGTTCTAGAGGCAGATACGCAGTATTTT. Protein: CASSLVLEADTQYF.

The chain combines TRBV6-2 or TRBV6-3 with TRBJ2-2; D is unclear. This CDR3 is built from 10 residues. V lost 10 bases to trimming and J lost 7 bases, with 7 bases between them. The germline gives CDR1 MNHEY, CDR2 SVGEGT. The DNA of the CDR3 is TGTGCCACCTACCTCGGGGAGCTGTTTTTT. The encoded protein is CATYLGELFF.

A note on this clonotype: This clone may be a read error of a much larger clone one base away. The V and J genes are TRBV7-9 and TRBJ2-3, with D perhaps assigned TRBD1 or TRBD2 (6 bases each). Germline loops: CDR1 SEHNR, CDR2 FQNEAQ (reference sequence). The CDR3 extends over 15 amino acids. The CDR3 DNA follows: TGTGCCAGCAGCTCCCCGGGGGCCCACACAGGTACGCAGTATTTT. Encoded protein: CASSSPGAHTGTQYF. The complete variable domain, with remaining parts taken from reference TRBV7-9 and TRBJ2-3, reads DTGVSQNPRHKITKRGQNVTFRCDPISEHNRLYWYRQTLGQGPEFLTYFQNEAQLEKSRLLSDRFSAERPKGSFSTLEIQRTEQGDSAMYLCASSSPGAHTGTQYFGPGTRLTVL.

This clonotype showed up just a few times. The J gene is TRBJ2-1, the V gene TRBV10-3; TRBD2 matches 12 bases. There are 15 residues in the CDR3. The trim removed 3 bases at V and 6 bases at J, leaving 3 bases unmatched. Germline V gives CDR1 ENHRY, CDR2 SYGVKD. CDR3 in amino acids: CAISDGLAGPNEQFF. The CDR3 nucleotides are TGTGCCATCAGTGACGGACTAGCGGGGCCCAATGAGCAGTTCTTC.

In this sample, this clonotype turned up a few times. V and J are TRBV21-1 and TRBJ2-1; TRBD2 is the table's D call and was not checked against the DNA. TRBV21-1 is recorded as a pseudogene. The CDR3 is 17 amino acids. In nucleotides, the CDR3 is TGTGCCAGCAGCAGGCTAGCGGGCGCCAAGACCAACAATGAGCAGTTCTTC. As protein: CASSRLAGAKTNNEQFF.

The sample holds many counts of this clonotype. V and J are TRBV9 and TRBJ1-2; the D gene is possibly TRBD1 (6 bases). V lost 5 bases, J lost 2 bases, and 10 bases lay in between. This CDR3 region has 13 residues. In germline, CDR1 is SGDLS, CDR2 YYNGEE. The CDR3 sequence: CASSDGGNYGYTF. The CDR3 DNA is TGTGCCAGCAGTGACGGGGGCAACTATGGCTACACCTTC.

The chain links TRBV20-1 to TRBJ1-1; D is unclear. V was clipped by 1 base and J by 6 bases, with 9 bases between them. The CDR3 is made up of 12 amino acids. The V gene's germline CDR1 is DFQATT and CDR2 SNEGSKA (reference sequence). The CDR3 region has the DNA TGCAGTGCTAGAGTCCCCGGGTCTGAAGCTTTCTTT. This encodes CSARVPGSEAFF.

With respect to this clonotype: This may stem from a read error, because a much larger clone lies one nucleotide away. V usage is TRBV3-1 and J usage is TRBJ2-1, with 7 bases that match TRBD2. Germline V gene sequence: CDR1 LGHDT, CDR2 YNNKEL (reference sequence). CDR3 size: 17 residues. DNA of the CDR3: TGTGCCAGCAGCCAAGAAGCGGGGAAAAGCTCCCACAATGAGCAGTTCTTC. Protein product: CASSQEAGKSSHNEQFF.

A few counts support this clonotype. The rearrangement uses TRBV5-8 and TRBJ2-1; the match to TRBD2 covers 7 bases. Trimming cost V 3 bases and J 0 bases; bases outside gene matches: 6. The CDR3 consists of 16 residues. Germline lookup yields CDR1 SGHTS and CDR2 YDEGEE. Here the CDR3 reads CASSYREAVSYNEQFF. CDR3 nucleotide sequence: TGTGCCAGCAGCTACCGGGAGGCAGTCTCCTACAATGAGCAGTTCTTC.

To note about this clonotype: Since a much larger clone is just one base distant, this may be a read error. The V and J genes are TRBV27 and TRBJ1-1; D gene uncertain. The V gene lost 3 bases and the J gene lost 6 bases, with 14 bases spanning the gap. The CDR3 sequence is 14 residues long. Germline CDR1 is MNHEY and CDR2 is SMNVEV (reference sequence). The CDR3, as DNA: TGTGCCAGCAGTTTCGGCAGGTGGCTTTCTGAAGCTTTCTTT. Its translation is CASSFGRWLSEAFF.

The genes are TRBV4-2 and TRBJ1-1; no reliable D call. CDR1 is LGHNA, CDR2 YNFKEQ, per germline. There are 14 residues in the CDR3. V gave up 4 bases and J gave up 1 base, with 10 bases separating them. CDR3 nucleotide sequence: TGTGCCAGCAGCCGAGATATGGAGAACACTGAAGCTTTCTTT. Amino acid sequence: CASSRDMENTEAFF.

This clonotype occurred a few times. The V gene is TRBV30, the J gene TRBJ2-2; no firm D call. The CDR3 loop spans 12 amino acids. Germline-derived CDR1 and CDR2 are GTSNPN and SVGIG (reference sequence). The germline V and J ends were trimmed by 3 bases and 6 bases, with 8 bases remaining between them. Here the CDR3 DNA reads TGTGCCTGGAGGCCAGAGCCCGGGGAGCTGTTTTTT. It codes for CAWRPEPGELFF.

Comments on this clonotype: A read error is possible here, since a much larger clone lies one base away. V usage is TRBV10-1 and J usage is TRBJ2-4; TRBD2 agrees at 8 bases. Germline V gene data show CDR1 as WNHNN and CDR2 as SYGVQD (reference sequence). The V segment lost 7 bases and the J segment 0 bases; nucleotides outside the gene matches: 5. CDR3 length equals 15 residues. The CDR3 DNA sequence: TGCGCCAGCAAGGAAGCGGGGGAAGCCAAAAACATTCAGTACTTC. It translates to CASKEAGEAKNIQYF.

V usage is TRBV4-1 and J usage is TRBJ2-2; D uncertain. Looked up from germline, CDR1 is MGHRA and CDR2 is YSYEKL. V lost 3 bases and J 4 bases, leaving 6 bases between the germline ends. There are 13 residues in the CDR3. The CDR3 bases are TGCGCCAGCAGCCAGTGGGTCACCGGGGAGCTGTTTTTT. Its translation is CASSQWVTGELFF.

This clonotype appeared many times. This CDR3 reads CASTHLLVQGFTDTQYF. CDR3 DNA: TGTGCCAGCACCCATCTACTTGTCCAAGGATTCACAGATACGCAGTATTTT. This chain connects TRBV5-5 to TRBJ2-3; D gene ambiguous. Germline V lookup: CDR1 SGHKS, CDR2 YYEKEE (reference sequence). V was cut by 6 bases and J by 2 bases, with 22 bases left in between. The CDR3 is 17 amino acids.

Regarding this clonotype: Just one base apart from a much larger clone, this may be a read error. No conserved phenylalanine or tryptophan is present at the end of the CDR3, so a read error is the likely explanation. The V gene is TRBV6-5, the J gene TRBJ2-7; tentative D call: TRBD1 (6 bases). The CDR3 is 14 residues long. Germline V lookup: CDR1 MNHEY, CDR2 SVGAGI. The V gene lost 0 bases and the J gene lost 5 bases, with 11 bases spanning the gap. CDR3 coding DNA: TGTGCCAGCAGTTACTCGGTCGGGGACAACGAGCAGTACTCC. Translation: CASSYSVGDNEQYS.

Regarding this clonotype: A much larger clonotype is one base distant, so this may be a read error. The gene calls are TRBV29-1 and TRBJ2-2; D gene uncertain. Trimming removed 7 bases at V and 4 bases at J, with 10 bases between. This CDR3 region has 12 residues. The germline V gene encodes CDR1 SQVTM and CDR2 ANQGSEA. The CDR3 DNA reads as TGCAGCGCATTGGTCGGCACCGGGGAGCTGTTTTTT. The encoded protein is CSALVGTGELFF.

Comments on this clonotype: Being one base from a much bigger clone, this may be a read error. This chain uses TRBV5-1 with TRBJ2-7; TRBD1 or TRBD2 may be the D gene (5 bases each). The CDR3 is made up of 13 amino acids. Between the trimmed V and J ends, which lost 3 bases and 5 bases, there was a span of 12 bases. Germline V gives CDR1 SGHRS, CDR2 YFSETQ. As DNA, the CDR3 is TGCGCCAGCAGCTCTGGTGGGGGAGACGAGCAGTACTTC. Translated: CASSSGGGDEQYF.